These T cell receptor beta chains were read from a single sample in a study of shared T cell receptors in the human thymus. Profiled with immunoSEQ multiplex PCR; TCRdb holds only in-frame clones, not every one. Of 600,000 or so clones listed, around 87% are singletons. The sample was also reused in another study, on human thymus T cells.

The sample comprised thymocytes. These receptors came from a boy less than two years old with a congenital heart defect. Both conserved end residues are part of each CDR3. Only some rows state a clone size, as once, few, many or a class for expanded clones.

.	TRBV6-1	TRBJ2-7	14	CASSVFRGLYEQYF
.	TRBV15	TRBJ2-5	14	CATTTGTRQETQYF
.	TRBV11-2	TRBJ1-4	15	CASSLFFRSNEKLFF
once	TRBV11-2	TRBJ2-5	13	CASSFGQGKTQYF
.	TRBV29-1	TRBJ1-5	14	CSVQTGGSHQPQHF
.	TRBV6-6	TRBJ2-5	16	CASSHATATGQETQYF
.	TRBV19	TRBJ1-5	13	CATRTGSNQPQHF
once	TRBV28	TRBJ2-4	16	CARPYYKTFLKNIQYF
.	TRBV7-8	TRBJ2-3	14	CASSSSGPTDTQYF
.	TRBV9	TRBJ1-3	15	CASSSKTGSGNTIYF
.	TRBV2	TRBJ2-1	19	CASSEMVLWGTPSYNEQFF
.	TRBV11-2	TRBJ2-3	15	CASSRTTRLTDTQYF
.	TRBV30	TRBJ2-2	15	CAWSVLAGVKGELFF
.	TRBV4-3	TRBJ1-2	17	CASSAGAGGLLVYGYTF
once	TRBV5-6	TRBJ1-2	15	CASSEAAGGQDGYTF
few	TRBV5-4	TRBJ2-3	15	CASSAGDFWGDTQYF
.	TRBV15	TRBJ2-7	15	CATSRGGPGSYEQYF
.	TRBV7-2	TRBJ1-5	17	CASSLVKGGTPYQPQHF
once	TRBV7-2	TRBJ1-4	16	CASSPRTGVSGEKLFF
.	TRBV2	TRBJ1-1	12	CASGDRGPVAFF
.	TRBV27	TRBJ1-4	13	CASTKGVNEKLFF
.	TRBV5-4	TRBJ2-1	15	CASSLAGATYNEQFF
.	TRBV4-1	TRBJ2-1	17	CASSQDGWERSYNEQFF
.	TRBV5-6	TRBJ2-1	14	CASSPADTGDEQFF
.	TRBV2	TRBJ2-7	15	CASFAPGLAALGEYF
.	TRBV4-3	TRBJ2-7	15	CASSQDKNRAYEQYF
few	TRBV25-1	TRBJ1-2	14	CASSARDSDYGYTF
.	TRBV12-5	TRBJ2-7	18	CASGLVKGGREDAYEQYF
.	TRBV7-8	TRBJ1-5	15	CASSPTTGLHQPQHF
.	TRBV12-5	TRBJ2-1	14	CASGPGQGNNEQFF
.	TRBV27	TRBJ2-7	14	CASGTTGSSYEQYF
.	TRBV27	TRBJ2-1	16	CASSPSSGSVYNEQFF
.	TRBV9	TRBJ1-1	18	CASSVGSRDRLMNTEAFF
.	TRBV4-3	TRBJ2-7	14	CASSQTYSLYEQYF
once	TRBV6-4	TRBJ2-1	15	CASSIHRGLDNEQFF
.	TRBV12-5	TRBJ1-1	16	CASGSPGQTLNTEAFF
.	TRBV12-5	TRBJ1-4	15	CASGLVMTGAEKLFF
.	TRBV5-4	TRBJ2-3	14	CASSLPCDTDTQYF
.	TRBV28	TRBJ2-5	16	CASSPPGTSGVETQYF
.	TRBV7-2	TRBJ1-5	15	CASSLGGYSNQPQHF
.	TRBV29-1	TRBJ1-1	12	CSDVEGNTEAFF
.	TRBV28	TRBJ2-1	15	CASSLGLAVYNEQFF
.	TRBV10-3	TRBJ2-3	16	CAISDREGATTDTQYF
.	TRBV18	TRBJ2-2	14	CASRPAGDTGELFF
.	TRBV11-2	TRBJ2-3	14	CASSSSVGTDTQYF
once	TRBV4-3	TRBJ2-5	16	CASSQGQATLQETQYF
.	TRBV6-5	TRBJ2-7	15	CASSLRGDSSYEQYF
.	TRBV5-4	TRBJ2-7	15	CASRSADTDSYEQYF
.	TRBV6-1	TRBJ1-5	16	CASSEALPGQYQPQHF
.	TRBV4-3	TRBJ2-1	16	CASSQEASSNYNEQFF
.	TRBV28	TRBJ1-5	15	CASSFMTGGGQPQHF
.	TRBV18	TRBJ2-7	14	CASSPRDSFYEQYF